These T cell receptor beta chains were read from a single sample in a study of cytomegalovirus exposure and HLA in healthy donors. Sequencing was performed with immunoSEQ multiplex PCR; in TCRdb, only in-frame clones are kept and a portion is missing. The table includes 180,000 or so clones, 60% to 80% detected once. Sequenced material: PBMCs. The receptors come from a man over 45 in good health and CMV-seropositive. CDR3s include the opening cysteine and the closing phenylalanine or tryptophan. The order of the fields is D gene, V gene, clone size, J gene, CDR3 DNA, CDR3 protein. The D gene is left open where the match is weak. Clone size is given for some rows only: seen once, a few or many times, or a class if the clone is expanded.

-	TRBV6-5	-	TRBJ2-7	TGTGCCAGCAGTTACGACCGCCTTTCACAGGCCCAGTACTTC	CASSYDRLSQAQYF
-	TRBV5-4	-	TRBJ1-2	TGTGCCAGCAGCAAGGGACAAAGTAACTATGGCTACACCTTC	CASSKGQSNYGYTF
-	TRBV4-1	-	TRBJ2-3	TGCGCCAGCAGCCAAGCGACTCGAGACGATACGCAGTATTTT	CASSQATRDDTQYF
-	TRBV7-6	-	TRBJ2-5	TGTGCCAGCAGCTTACAGGGGACCCAGTACTTC	CASSLQGTQYF
-	TRBV4-2	few	TRBJ1-2	TGTGCCAGCAGCCAAGGAAGCGTCTATGGCTACACCTTC	CASSQGSVYGYTF
TRBD2	TRBV7-3	-	TRBJ2-1	TGTGCCAGCAGCTTATTTGGCGGGGGAAATAACAATGAGCAGTTCTTC	CASSLFGGGNNNEQFF
-	TRBV4-2	-	TRBJ2-3	TGTGCCAGCAGCCAAGTTATTGCGGAGTTTAGCACAGATACGCAGTATTTT	CASSQVIAEFSTDTQYF
TRBD1	TRBV4-1	-	TRBJ2-2	TGCGCCAGCAGCCAAAGGGGGACAGGGGACACCGGGGAGCTGTTTTTT	CASSQRGTGDTGELFF
TRBD1	TRBV13	few	TRBJ1-3	TGTGCCACTACCGTCAGGGGACAGGGGATTTCGAACACCATATATTTT	CATTVRGQGISNTIYF
TRBD2	TRBV7-6	few	TRBJ2-1	TGTGCCAGCAGCTTAGTGGGGCGGGGGGGCCGTAATGAGCAGTTCTTC	CASSLVGRGGRNEQFF
TRBD1	TRBV18	-	TRBJ1-2	TGTGCCAGCTCACCGGTCGACAGGGGCCGTGGCTACACCTTC	CASSPVDRGRGYTF
TRBD1	TRBV5-4	-	TRBJ1-1	TGTGCCAGCAGCTTCGGTGACAGGGGGAAGACTGAAGCTTTCTTT	CASSFGDRGKTEAFF
-	TRBV7-6	-	TRBJ1-1	TGTGCCAGCAGCTTAGGCGGCAGTGAAGCTTTCTTT	CASSLGGSEAFF
TRBD1	TRBV5-1	once	TRBJ1-1	TGCGCCAGCAGCTTGGGTTCCGGGACAGGTGGCCCTGAAGCTTTCTTT	CASSLGSGTGGPEAFF
-	TRBV5-1	once	TRBJ2-5	TGCGCCACCAAACAGGGGAGGAGGGAAGAGACCCAGTACTTC	CATKQGRREETQYF
TRBD1	TRBV5-1	-	TRBJ1-1	TGCGCCAGCAGCTGGGGACAGGGGGGCTTTAACACTGAAGCTTTCTTT	CASSWGQGGFNTEAFF
TRBD2	TRBV5-1	-	TRBJ2-3	TGCGCCAGCAGCGAGCGGGGGGGCACAGATACGCAGTATTTT	CASSERGGTDTQYF
-	TRBV7-9	-	TRBJ2-4	TGTGCCAGCAGCCCCGGGGCTGGAGGGGTGGACATTCAGTACTTC	CASSPGAGGVDIQYF
-	TRBV21-1	once	TRBJ2-5	TGTGCCAGCAGCAAACGGATACTAAAGGACAGGGGGCGTTTGAAGACCCAGTACTTC	CASSKRILKDRGRLKTQYF
TRBD2	TRBV27	-	TRBJ2-3	TGTGCCAGCAGAAGCCCTCGGACTAGCGGGGGGCCCTCCACAGATACGCAGTATTTT	CASRSPRTSGGPSTDTQYF
-	TRBV7-8	few	TRBJ1-4	TGTGCCAGCAGCCCCCGTGACAGTAATGAAAAACTGTTTTTT	CASSPRDSNEKLFF
-	TRBV10-3	few	TRBJ2-7	TGTGCCATCAAGGAGGGACGGGACTCCTACGAGCAGTACTTC	CAIKEGRDSYEQYF
TRBD1	TRBV27	once	TRBJ2-5	TGTGCCAGCAGTTCAGGGACAGGGATGGGAGAGACCCAGTACTTC	CASSSGTGMGETQYF
TRBD2	TRBV2	-	TRBJ2-5	TGTGCCAGCAGTCGGGGGGGGGCCTCTCGAGAGACCCAGTACTTC	CASSRGGASRETQYF
TRBD1	TRBV9	-	TRBJ1-2	TGTGCCAGCAGCGCGAATACAGGGGAAGCTAACTATGGCTACACCTTC	CASSANTGEANYGYTF
-	TRBV5-1	-	TRBJ1-6	TGCGCCAGCAGCTTGGATGCCAACCTCGGGTCACCCCTCCACTTT	CASSLDANLGSPLHF
-	TRBV4-2	-	TRBJ1-5	TGTGCCAGCAGCCCCTCCCACGGGATTGTCAATCAGCCCCAGCATTTT	CASSPSHGIVNQPQHF
-	TRBV2	-	TRBJ1-2	TGTGCCAGCAGTGGATCAGGGGAGAGTAACTATGGCTACACCTTC	CASSGSGESNYGYTF
TRBD2	TRBV5-5	-	TRBJ2-3	TGTGCCAGCAGCTTGGAGGGACTACGCAAGGTGGATACGCAGTATTTT	CASSLEGLRKVDTQYF